Following are 2 T cell receptor beta chains from one sample sequenced in a study of response to subunit inactivated influenza vaccine (dated 2018 in TCRdb). Library prep was done by RT-PCR. Sequencing relied on an Illumina HiSeq 2500. TCRdb reprocessed the public reads (quality trimming at Q25 with fastp, clone calling with MiXCR) and kept in-frame beta chains. When rows share a CDR3 protein, they turn into one entry using the most common DNA and genes. Within this sample are approximately 310,000 distinct CDR3 sequences, with 21% of them counted one time only. The ten largest account for 10% of the sample. The specimen comprised PBMCs from blood, sampled less than 22 months after vaccination. The receptors shown here come from a man between 50 and 69 years old who received an inactivated influenza vaccine. Donor details come from another sample of the same person, matched by shared clones.

This clonotype was counted many times. This chain joins TRBV12-3 or TRBV12-4 and TRBJ1-1; D not resolved. V dropped 3 bases and J dropped 4 bases, with 9 bases sitting between them. The CDR3 is 13 amino acids. The chain's CDR3 is CASSFGRFTEAFF. CDR3 DNA sequence: TGTGCCAGCAGTTTCGGCAGGTTCACTGAAGCTTTCTTT.

The rearrangement uses TRBV20-1 and TRBJ1-1; maybe TRBD1 (5 bases). The germline V gene encodes CDR1 DFQATT and CDR2 SNEGSKA (reference sequence). The CDR3 is made up of 15 amino acids. The CDR3 reads CSGTLTGRGDTEAFF. The DNA of the CDR3 is TGCAGCGGAACATTAACAGGCCGGGGGGACACTGAAGCTTTCTTT.